These T cell receptor beta chains were read from a single sample in a study of neurological immune-mediated disorders. In TCRdb, the 5' RACE reads were re-called with MiXCR into one record per CDR3 protein. The sample includes some 15,000 distinct CDR3 sequences, around 9.3% of them seen just once. Sequenced input: PBMCs. These receptors were collected from a woman in her thirties or forties in good health. CDR3s leave out the opening cysteine and the closing phenylalanine or tryptophan. The D gene is left open where the match is weak.

v_call d_call cdr3_aa
TRBV20-1 TRBD2 SAERGGQETQY
TRBV2 NA ASTHRTPLGAAKNIQY
TRBV20-1 NA SASERASSYEQY
TRBV20-1 NA SARLGGPKAEAF
TRBV3-1 NA ASSQVLGGPGNTIY
TRBV12-3/TRBV12-4 NA ASNKGGFDTEAF
TRBV7-9 TRBD1 ASSEDREHYEQY
TRBV4-1 TRBD2 ASSQEAAGTSSGELF
TRBV12-3/TRBV12-4 TRBD1 ASSQGQGEGQPQH
TRBV5-1 NA ASSSPTGNEQY
TRBV12-5 NA ASASGTVQETQY
TRBV20-1 TRBD2 SARDFKLGGNSYNEQF
TRBV3-1 TRBD1 ASSPGTGSGNTIY
TRBV24-1 NA ATSDKRNTEAF
TRBV10-3 NA AIRSGAGPSGANVLT
TRBV6-6 TRBD2 ASPGLAGGPLYEQY
TRBV20-1 NA SARDVSEPQETQY
TRBV7-2 NA ASSESAGFSGANVLT
TRBV7-2 NA ASSFLIRDGELF
TRBV10-3 NA AISESGPGGSVGNNEQF
TRBV5-1 NA ASSEQGLSSYEQY
TRBV12-3/TRBV12-4 NA ASSSDFAGEQF
TRBV10-3 TRBD1 AISESNFKTGHFKNEQF
TRBV2 NA ASSGSNRQETQY
TRBV12-3/TRBV12-4 NA ASSSSGAEAF
TRBV28 NA ASSFTHQETQY
TRBV20-1 NA SARERGGLWLGEAF
TRBV10-3 TRBD2 AIRPGLAGITDTQY
TRBV20-1 TRBD1 SARGTGGPETQY